Below, 18 T cell receptor beta chains from the same sample are listed, as sequenced in a study of T cells in localized non-small cell lung cancer. TCRdb keeps only in-frame clones here, not all; method: immunoSEQ multiplex PCR. The sample has just over 1,500 clones; approximately 37% are singletons. This sample comprised lung tumor tissue, obtained before any cancer treatment. These receptors were collected from a woman aged 35 to 75 with stage I squamous cell lung carcinoma.

The chain uses TRBV11-3 and TRBJ1-3; D not resolved. CDR1 and CDR2 from the germline V gene are SGHNT and YENEEA. V dropped 1 base and J dropped 4 bases, with 11 bases sitting between them. The CDR3 consists of 15 residues. CDR3 amino acids: CASSLVGGRGNTIYF. CDR3 in DNA: TGTGCCAGCAGCTTAGTTGGAGGGCGAGGAAACACCATATATTTT.

The chain links TRBV10-2 to TRBJ1-2; TRBD1 agrees at 7 bases. The CDR3 length is 16 residues. CDR1 is WSHSY, CDR2 SAAADI, per germline. The J segment lost 6 bases and the V segment lost 4 bases, leaving 14 bases of the junction unmatched. DNA of the CDR3: TGCGCCAGCAGTGCCTTTCAGGGGGAGAGCAAGAATGGCTACACCTTC. It codes for CASSAFQGESKNGYTF.

This clone was picked up a small number of times. The V call is TRBV11-3, the J call TRBJ2-3; TRBD2 agrees at 9 bases. Germline-derived CDR1 and CDR2 are SGHNT and YENEEA. Trimming at V came to 1 base and at J to 6 bases, leaving 5 bases not matched to a gene. The CDR3 is made up of 15 amino acids. The CDR3 DNA reads TGTGCCAGCAGCTTAGGCGGGGGGGCCATGGATACGCAGTATTTT. It encodes CASSLGGGAMDTQYF.

The chain is built from TRBV29-1 and TRBJ2-3, with TRBD2 identical over 7 bases. The trim removed 3 bases at V and 6 bases at J, leaving 15 bases unmatched. Germline assignment: CDR1 SQVTM and CDR2 ANQGSEA. This CDR3 region has 16 residues. The CDR3 DNA reads TGCAGCGTTGACCGAGCTAGCGGAAATAGGGGCGATACGCAGTATTTT. Encoded protein: CSVDRASGNRGDTQYF.

This clone is deemed medium-sized (0.01 to 0.1%). This chain joins TRBV6-8 and TRBJ1-5, with 8 bases matching TRBD1. The germline V gene has CDR1 MNHGY and CDR2 SAAAGT. Trimming at V came to 5 bases and at J to 5 bases, leaving 8 bases not matched to a gene. The CDR3 extends over 15 amino acids. The CDR3 bases are TGTGCCAGCAGTCAACCCGGGACAGGATATCAGCCCCAGCATTTT. This sequence encodes CASSQPGTGYQPQHF.

The chain couples TRBV18 to TRBJ1-6; 8 positions match TRBD1. The CDR3 has 17 residues. Trimming at V came to 2 bases and at J to 4 bases, leaving 7 bases not matched to a gene. CDR1 and CDR2 (germline): KGHSH, LQKENI. The CDR3 coding sequence is TGTGCCAGCTCACCAGAAGACAGGGGACCTTATAATTCACCCCTCCACTTT. Translated, it gives CASSPEDRGPYNSPLHF.

This rearrangement joins TRBV19 to TRBJ2-5; D not certain. The germline CDR1 and CDR2 sequences are LNHDA and SQIVND (reference sequence). V lost 6 bases, J lost 5 bases, and 16 bases lay in between. The CDR3 has 14 amino acids. The CDR3, as DNA: TGTGCCAGTAGCTCTAAGGGCCCAACGGAGACCCAGTACTTC. Protein sequence: CASSSKGPTETQYF. Filled out from reference TRBV19 and TRBJ2-5, the complete variable domain reads DGGITQSPKYLFRKEGQNVTLSCEQNLNHDAMYWYRQDPGQGLRLIYYSQIVNDFQKGDIAEGYSVSREKKESFPLTVTSAQKNPTAFYLCASSSKGPTETQYFGPGTRLLVL.

Only a few counts were recorded for this clone. The chain links TRBV6-8 to TRBJ1-1; a weak D match, TRBD1 (5 bases). The CDR3 is 12 amino acids. Germline CDR1 reads MNHGY; CDR2 reads SAAAGT. Trimming pared 8 bases from V and 4 bases from J, leaving 11 bases between. CDR3 loop: CASGAGGTEAFF. The CDR3 nucleotides are TGTGCCAGCGGGGCGGGGGGCACTGAAGCTTTCTTT.

The chain employs TRBV6-8 and TRBJ2-1; 11 nucleotides align to TRBD2. V lost 10 bases, J lost 9 bases, and 14 bases stayed unmatched. The CDR3 is 15 residues long. Germline assignment: CDR1 MNHGY and CDR2 SAAAGT. The CDR3 region is CATSKSSGGFGEQFF. The CDR3, as DNA: TGTGCCACCTCAAAATCTAGCGGGGGGTTTGGTGAGCAGTTCTTC.

This clone came up a few times. The J gene is TRBJ2-7, the V gene TRBV27; TRBD1 is a possible D gene (6 bases). CDR1 and CDR2 (germline): MNHEY, SMNVEV (reference sequence). Trimming shortened V by 6 bases and J by 3 bases, and 12 bases separated the two germline ends. The CDR3 extends over 13 amino acids. CDR3 loop: CASRGTFYYEQYF. The CDR3 DNA follows: TGTGCCAGCAGAGGGACATTCTACTACGAGCAGTACTTC.

The rearrangement uses TRBV10-2 and TRBJ1-6; D gene unclear. The CDR3 totals 15 residues. The germline CDR1 and CDR2 sequences are WSHSY and SAAADI. V was trimmed by 6 bases and J by 0 bases, leaving 9 bases between them. The CDR3 nucleotides read TGCGCCAGCAGCGTCGGGAGCTCCTATAATTCACCCCTCCACTTT. Its translation is CASSVGSSYNSPLHF.

V is TRBV9 and J is TRBJ2-3; D unclear. Germline CDR1 and CDR2: SGDLS and YYNGEE. The CDR3 runs to 12 residues. V was pared by 5 bases and J by 6 bases, with 10 bases between. The DNA of the CDR3 is TGTGCCAGCAGTGAAGACACGGATACGCAGTATTTT. It translates to CASSEDTDTQYF.

The gene calls are TRBV6-8 and TRBJ1-6; D call uncertain. V shed 4 bases and J shed 7 bases, with 11 bases lying between them. In germline, CDR1 is MNHGY, CDR2 SAAAGT. The CDR3 spans 14 residues. The CDR3 sequence: CASSSLEGNSPLHF. The CDR3 nucleotides are TGTGCCAGCAGTTCCCTAGAGGGCAATTCACCCCTCCACTTT.

The chain joins TRBV1 to TRBJ2-5. TRBV1 is deemed a pseudogene. This CDR3 has 13 residues. The CDR3 loop reads CASSQDDQETQYF. The CDR3 bases are TGCGCCAGCAGCCAAGATGACCAAGAGACCCAGTACTTC.

In this sample, this clone turned up once. The V and J genes are TRBV10-1 and TRBJ2-1; the D is unclear. This CDR3 region has 13 residues. Germline V gene sequence: CDR1 WNHNN, CDR2 SYGVQD (reference sequence). V was cut by 2 bases and J by 10 bases, with 12 bases left in between. The CDR3: CASSEPETREQFF. CDR3 in DNA: TGCGCCAGCAGTGAGCCGGAAACACGGGAGCAGTTCTTC.

This clone was observed a handful of times. The chain has TRBV18 and TRBJ2-2; D remains ambiguous. The CDR3 sequence is 14 residues long. CDR1 is KGHSH, CDR2 LQKENI, per germline. Trimming stripped 3 bases from V and 1 base from J, with 6 bases between. The CDR3 nucleotides read TGTGCCAGCTCACCGAATAAGAACACCGGGGAGCTGTTTTTT. The encoded protein is CASSPNKNTGELFF.

This clone has only a few counts. A read error may account for a junction end that differs from germline. V and J are TRBV6-8 and TRBJ2-3; 9 positions match TRBD2. The CDR3 loop spans 15 amino acids. Germline V lookup: CDR1 MNHGY, CDR2 SAAAGT. The CDR3: CASSYSRGGTDTQYF. The CDR3 DNA follows: TGTGCCAGCAGTTACTCGCGGGGGGGCACCGATACGCAGTATTTT.

This clone is medium-sized within its sample. This chain links TRBV9 with TRBJ1-1, with D hard to call. The CDR3 sequence is 15 residues long. V lost 4 bases to trimming and J lost 1 base, with 14 bases between them. CDR1 is SGDLS and CDR2 is YYNGEE in the germline V gene. CDR3 region: CASSLSLDSNTEAFF. The CDR3 DNA follows: TGTGCCAGCAGCCTGTCCCTCGACTCGAACACTGAAGCTTTCTTT.